This TCR beta chain was identified in a study of blood T cells in healthy people across ages (dated by TCRdb to about 2015). A note on the overall study: Template switching captured roughly one uniquely barcoded TCR beta cDNA molecule per two T cells in model experiments. Age-related changes in TCR beta repertoire diversity were measured in the study by deep sequencing normalized with unique cDNA molecular identifiers. Donors were grouped into four age groups: young (average approximately 16 years), middle-aged (roughly 37), aged (approximately 58) and long-lived (around 82). To avoid experimental bias, donors of different ages were distributed randomly across sequencing lanes. Using the same blood draw, the study looked at two additional independent replicas of 1 million unique cDNA reads for two donors, one aged 18 to 30 and the other aged 80 or older.

Library construction relied on 5' RACE. TCRdb records Illumina HiSeq 2500 as the sequencer. A second 7 to 11 cycle PCR used a sample-barcoded 5' primer and a J-beta primer mix. Each TCR beta cDNA molecule received a unique molecular identifier from a template-switch 5' adaptor carrying 12 random nucleotides. At least 3 million CDR3-containing paired-end reads were obtained from each sample. First-strand cDNA synthesis was performed from all RNA using the Mint cDNA synthesis kit, with priming by a TRBC-specific oligonucleotide. After uracil-DNA glycosylase treatment, a first 18-cycle PCR used universal primers M1SS and BC2_uni_R on all cDNA. The source study handled its data this way. Normalization of each sample was performed by random selection of 1 million high-quality reads, each carrying a distinct molecular identifier. Instead of being binned into consensus sequences, reads that shared molecular identifiers were thrown out. MiTCR, run with a Q25 quality threshold and the strictest error-elimination algorithm, handled CDR3 identification, clonotype clustering and error correction. A nonparametric unseen species model with Euler transformation was used to estimate a lower bound on total TCR beta diversity. TCRdb reran the public reads through fastp at Q25 and MiXCR, keeping productive beta chains. CDR3 protein duplicates are merged, each entry listing the most common genes and DNA. These V and J calls rely on TCRdb rather than the paper's analysis. A total of hundreds of thousands of distinct CDR3 sequences appear in this sample, roughly 30% of them only once. The top ten hold approximately 15% of the sample.

This clonotype occurred many times. It has no known antigen specificity. Nothing much larger sits one base from this clone, and base qualities are not available. Paper-wide results and their limitations: A strong correlation was found between observed TCR beta diversity and the percentage of naive T cells measured by flow cytometry. Because donor CMV infection status was unknown, age-related changes in expanded clonotypes were potentially confounded. Total diversity estimates from one million sequenced T cells were considered lower bounds and underestimates. Conclusive comparison of naive and antigen-experienced compartments was prevented by the profiling of bulk unsorted PBMCs. Observed TCR beta diversity per million T cells fell roughly linearly with age, and a significant reduction was already apparent by age around 40. Compared with the aged group, the long-lived group had more naive CD4+ T cells, fewer expanded clones and increased TCR diversity, suggesting age selection.

Taken from cysteine to phenylalanine, the CDR3 has 15 residues. Of the read, only the CDR3 DNA is kept; its 45 bases are in frame from base 1. CDR1 MDHEN and CDR2 SYDVKM are derived from the germline V gene. Relative to germline, V is missing 6 bases and J is missing 12 bases, with 19 bases of the junction outside any gene match. The roughly 38 donors, aged about 6 to 95 years, were systemically healthy Caucasian individuals from Russia. Each donor gave about 10 milliliters of peripheral blood, drawn into EDTA-treated Vacutainer tubes. Ficoll-Paque density-gradient centrifugation was used to isolate PBMCs, with at least 6.5 million obtained per sample. Trizol reagent was used to extract total RNA from PBMCs, with at least 6 micrograms per sample. The percentages of naive CD45RAhigh/CD27high T cells were determined by flow cytometry on a PBMC aliquot from every donor.

The sequenced sample consisted of blood. The rearrangement joined TRBV28 to TRBJ1-1; TRBD1 matches 7 bases in the middle. The clonotype originates from a woman at least 80 years old in good health. The CDR3 sequence is CASSPNPSPQGGSFF. The base sequence is TGTGCCAGCAGCCCCAACCCGTCCCCCCAGGGGGGCTCTTTCTTT. With all but the CDR3 taken from the reference TRBV28 and TRBJ1-1 genes, the full variable domain is: DVKVTQSSRYLVKRTGEKVFLECVQDMDHENMFWYRQDPGLGLRLIYFSYDVKMKEKGDIPEGYSVSREKKERFSLILESASTNQTSMYLCASSPNPSPQGGSFFGQGTRLTVV.